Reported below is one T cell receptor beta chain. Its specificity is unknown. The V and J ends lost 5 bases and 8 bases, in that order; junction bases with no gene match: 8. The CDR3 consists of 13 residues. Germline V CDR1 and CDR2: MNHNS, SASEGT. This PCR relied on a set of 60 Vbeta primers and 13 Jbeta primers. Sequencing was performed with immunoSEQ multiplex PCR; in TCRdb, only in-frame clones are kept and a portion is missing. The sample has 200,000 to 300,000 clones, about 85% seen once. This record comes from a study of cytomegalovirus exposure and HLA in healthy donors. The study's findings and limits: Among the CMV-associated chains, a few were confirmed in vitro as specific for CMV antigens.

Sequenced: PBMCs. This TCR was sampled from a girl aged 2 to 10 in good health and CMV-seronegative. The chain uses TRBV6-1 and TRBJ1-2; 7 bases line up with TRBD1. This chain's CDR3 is CASSLSRGGGYTF. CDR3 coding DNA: TGTGCCAGCAGTTTGTCCAGAGGGGGCGGCTACACCTTC.